Following are 32 T cell receptor beta chains from one sample sequenced in a study of blood T cell repertoires in COVID-19. Profiling relied on immunoSEQ multiplex PCR, and the TCRdb table lists in-frame clones only, not all of them. Of more than 120,000 clones in the sample, about 87% were seen once. The material sequenced was peripheral blood. All receptors come from a human donor in a cohort sampled during active COVID-19.

Here the CDR3 DNA reads TGTGCCAGCAGGGTACAGGGGAAGAATGAAAAACTGTTTTTT. Its protein is CASRVQGKNEKLFF. The rearrangement joins TRBV2 to TRBJ1-4; 7 bases are a match to TRBD1. The ends lost 6 bases at V and 5 bases at J; junction bases unmatched: 6. This CDR3 spans 14 amino acids. From germline, CDR1 is SNHLY and CDR2 FYNNEI. The entire variable domain, with the rest obtained from reference TRBV2 and TRBJ1-4, is as follows: EPEVTQTPSHQVTQMGQEVILRCVPISNHLYFYWYRQILGQKVEFLVSFYNNEISEKSEIFDDQFSVERPDGSNFTLKIRSTKLEDSAMYFCASRVQGKNEKLFFGSGTQLSVL.

There are a few counts of this clone. The chain couples TRBV18 to TRBJ2-7; 9 bases agree with TRBD1. The germline V gene has CDR1 KGHSH and CDR2 LQKENI. J lost 5 bases, V lost 3 bases, and 11 bases had no gene match. The CDR3 loop spans 16 amino acids. This CDR3 is CASSPLQTGGSNEQYF. DNA for the CDR3: TGTGCCAGCTCACCTCTTCAGACAGGGGGGAGCAACGAGCAGTACTTC.

DNA of the CDR3: TGTGCCAGCAGCCAAGGGACAGGCGGGGAGGAAAAACTGTTTTTT. The encoded protein is CASSQGTGGEEKLFF. This sequence joins TRBV4-2 and TRBJ1-4, with 7 bases matching TRBD1. J lost 8 bases, V lost 1 base, and 7 bases had no gene match. The CDR3 extends over 15 amino acids. Germline loops: CDR1 LGHNA, CDR2 YNFKEQ.

The gene calls are TRBV29-1 and TRBJ1-2; 7 positions agree with TRBD1. CDR1 SQVTM and CDR2 ANQGSEA come from the germline V gene. The CDR3 has 12 residues. Trimming at V came to 2 bases and at J to 7 bases, leaving 4 bases not matched to a gene. CDR3 protein: CSVEPTGFGYTF. DNA of the CDR3: TGCAGCGTTGAACCGACAGGGTTTGGCTACACCTTC.

This clone occurred once. The V call is TRBV5-4, the J call TRBJ2-3; a weak D match, TRBD2 (6 bases). Deletions cut 0 bases from V and 6 bases from J, with 17 bases between. Germline V gene lookup returns CDR1 SGHNT and CDR2 YYREEE (reference sequence). This CDR3 is built from 16 residues. CDR3 sequence: CASSLAGLARRDTQYF. The DNA for the CDR3 is TGTGCCAGCAGCTTGGCCGGGCTAGCGAGGAGGGATACGCAGTATTTT.

The chain uses TRBV29-1 and TRBJ2-7; 7 nucleotides match TRBD1. Per germline, CDR1 SQVTM and CDR2 ANQGSEA. V shed 1 base and J 5 bases; nucleotides not matched to a gene: 2. The CDR3 loop spans 12 amino acids. The CDR3 nucleotides read TGCAGCGTTGAAGCCGACAGGGACGAGCAGTACTTC. Its protein product is CSVEADRDEQYF.

This clone was found a few times. The chain is built from TRBV4-1 and TRBJ2-1, with a tentative D call TRBD1 (6 bases). The CDR3 is 16 residues long. Germline values: CDR1 MGHRA, CDR2 YSYEKL. V was clipped by 3 bases and J by 5 bases, with 17 bases between them. CDR3 protein: CASSQAGNRVNNEQFF. The CDR3 nucleotides are TGCGCCAGCAGCCAGGCAGGTAACAGGGTAAACAATGAGCAGTTCTTC.

V gene TRBV9 combines with J gene TRBJ1-1; 7 bases map to TRBD1. V was pared by 3 bases and J by 0 bases, with 5 bases of the junction left unmatched. CDR1 and CDR2 (germline): SGDLS, YYNGEE. This CDR3 spans 15 amino acids. Here the CDR3 DNA reads TGTGCCAGCAGCGGGGGGACAGCCATGAACACTGAAGCTTTCTTT. This codes for CASSGGTAMNTEAFF.

V and J are TRBV27 and TRBJ1-6; a possible D gene is TRBD1 (6 bases). V lost 5 bases, J lost 11 bases, and 13 bases lay in between. Per germline, CDR1 MNHEY and CDR2 SMNVEV (reference sequence). The CDR3 is made up of 13 amino acids. The CDR3 bases are TGTGCCAGCAGTGCGACAGGTTCGGCACCCCTCCACTTT. Its protein product is CASSATGSAPLHF.

The chain links TRBV29-1 to TRBJ1-2; 8 positions agree with TRBD1. Germline lookup yields CDR1 SQVTM and CDR2 ANQGSEA. J was trimmed by 3 bases and V by 8 bases; bases with no gene match: 2. The CDR3 contains 11 residues. The CDR3 sequence: CSMTGDYGYTF. The DNA of the CDR3 is TGCAGCATGACAGGGGACTATGGCTACACCTTC.

The gene calls are TRBV7-8 and TRBJ1-2; D might be TRBD1 (5 bases). The V end was cut by 1 base, the J end by 8 bases, with 11 bases between. CDR3 length equals 13 residues. Germline V gene lookup returns CDR1 SGHVS and CDR2 FQNEAQ. The CDR3 nucleotides are TGTGCCAGCAGCTTAGTGGAGGGGAGCGGCTACACCTTC. Its translation is CASSLVEGSGYTF. Together with reference TRBV7-8 and TRBJ1-2, the CDR3 gives the full variable domain: GAGVSQSPRYKVAKRGQDVALRCDPISGHVSLFWYQQALGQGPEFLTYFQNEAQLDKSGLPSDRFFAERPEGSVSTLKIQRTQQEDSAVYLCASSLVEGSGYTFGSGTRLTVV.

In DNA, the CDR3 is TGTGCCACCAGTGATACCCCGACAGGGGCGGGCACAGATACGCAGTATTTT. This encodes CATSDTPTGAGTDTQYF. The chain employs TRBV24-1 and TRBJ2-3; 8 bases line up with TRBD1. The CDR3 contains 17 residues. The germline gives CDR1 KGHDR, CDR2 SFDVKD. The ends lost 3 bases at V and 1 base at J; junction bases unmatched: 8.

This chain joins TRBV3-1 (or the pseudogene TRBV3-2) and TRBJ1-2; D unresolved. The CDR3 contains 13 residues. Per the germline V gene, CDR1 is LGHDT and CDR2 is YNNKEL (reference sequence). Trimming stripped 1 base from V and 8 bases from J, with 11 bases between. Written as DNA, the CDR3 is TGTGCCAGCAGCCAAGTGGCCCTTCGCGGCTACACCTTC. It translates to CASSQVALRGYTF.

The chain combines TRBV27 with TRBJ2-1; 14 bases map to TRBD2. The CDR3 is 17 amino acids. In germline, CDR1 is MNHEY, CDR2 SMNVEV (reference sequence). V dropped 3 bases and J dropped 4; count of bases not matched to a gene: 5. The CDR3 region has the DNA TGTGCCAGCAGTTTCGGACTAGCGGGGGGACTGTACAATGAGCAGTTCTTC. Amino acid sequence: CASSFGLAGGLYNEQFF.

The chain employs TRBV6-5 and TRBJ1-2; 7 nucleotides agree with TRBD1. The germline V gene has CDR1 MNHEY and CDR2 SVGAGI. V lost 2 bases, J lost 3 bases, and 0 bases stayed unmatched. This CDR3 has 13 residues. CDR3 sequence: CASSYGTDYGYTF. The CDR3 coding sequence is TGTGCCAGCAGTTACGGGACAGACTATGGCTACACCTTC.

The rearrangement links TRBV27 to TRBJ2-1; D might be TRBD2 (6 bases). CDR3 length: 16 amino acids. Germline V gives CDR1 MNHEY, CDR2 SMNVEV (reference sequence). Trimming removed 7 bases from V and 5 bases from J, with 21 bases in between. The CDR3 nucleotides are TGTGCCAGCACCAATACGGGGCGGGGTAAACACAATGAGCAGTTCTTC. It specifies CASTNTGRGKHNEQFF.

The J gene is TRBJ2-1, the V gene TRBV27, with 8 positions matching TRBD2. Germline V gives CDR1 MNHEY, CDR2 SMNVEV (reference sequence). Trimming cost V 10 bases and J 4 bases; bases outside gene matches: 9. The CDR3 runs 14 residues. CDR3 residues: CATTRGGEYNEQFF. The DNA for the CDR3 is TGTGCCACCACACGGGGGGGGGAGTACAATGAGCAGTTCTTC.

The gene calls are TRBV6-5 and TRBJ1-4, with a tentative D call TRBD1 (5 bases). Germline CDR1 is MNHEY and CDR2 is SVGAGI. Trimming removed 2 bases from V and 4 bases from J, with 8 bases in between. The CDR3 extends over 14 amino acids. The CDR3 nucleotides are TGTGCCAGCAGTTACGACAGCAGTAATGAAAAACTGTTTTTT. As protein: CASSYDSSNEKLFF.

Concerning this clone itself: This sample also contains other DNA sequences that code for the same CDR3. The gene calls are TRBV12-3 or TRBV12-4 and TRBJ2-7; D is perhaps TRBD1 (6 bases). Trimming shortened V by 6 bases and J by 4 bases, and 10 bases separated the two germline ends. The CDR3 spans 12 residues. The CDR3 is CASSPGQYEQYF. Here the CDR3 DNA reads TGTGCCAGCAGCCCCGGACAGTACGAGCAGTACTTC.

The V call is TRBV7-9, the J call TRBJ1-1; D ambiguous. Trimming left V 1 base short and J 0 bases short, with 12 bases between. CDR1 is SEHNR, CDR2 FQNEAQ, per germline (reference sequence). This CDR3 has 16 amino acids. The CDR3 spells CASSLGGKGLNTEAFF. CDR3 coding DNA: TGTGCCAGCAGCTTAGGCGGGAAAGGATTGAACACTGAAGCTTTCTTT.

The chain has TRBV6-5 and TRBJ2-4, with D hard to call. Trimming cost V 6 bases and J 3 bases, with 9 bases left between them. CDR1 is MNHEY, CDR2 SVGAGI, per germline. The CDR3 has 13 amino acids. Here the CDR3 DNA reads TGTGCCAGCAGGGAGTATGGCAAAAACATTCAGTACTTC. Translating gives CASREYGKNIQYF.

This chain connects TRBV4-2 to TRBJ2-5, with 8 bases lining up with TRBD1. V trimming: 1 base; J trimming: 5 bases; junction bases outside the gene matches: 9. The V gene's germline CDR1 is LGHNA and CDR2 YNFKEQ. The CDR3 consists of 16 residues. The CDR3 loop reads CASSQGLDREWETQYF. The CDR3 region has the DNA TGTGCCAGCAGCCAAGGGCTGGACAGGGAGTGGGAGACCCAGTACTTC.

CDR3 protein: CASTRWAGGGYTF. As DNA, the CDR3 is TGTGCCAGCACCCGGTGGGCGGGGGGGGGCTACACCTTC. This chain uses TRBV7-2 with TRBJ1-2; D is possibly TRBD1 (5 bases). CDR1 SGHTA and CDR2 FQGNSA come from the germline V gene. V was shortened by 7 bases and J by 8 bases, with 17 bases between the two germline ends. The CDR3 covers 13 residues. Based on the CDR3 plus reference TRBV7-2 and TRBJ1-2, the full variable domain is GAGVSQSPSNKVTEKGKDVELRCDPISGHTALYWYRQSLGQGLEFLIYFQGNSAPDKSGLPSDRFSAERTGGSVSTLTIQRTQQEDSAVYLCASTRWAGGGYTFGSGTRLTVV.

The chain joins TRBV18 to TRBJ1-2, with TRBD1 matching over 8 bases. With 5 bases clipped from V and 2 bases from J, the junction kept 7 bases outside the gene matches. Germline CDR1 KGHSH, CDR2 LQKENI. This CDR3 has 15 residues. The CDR3 region is CASSETDRVNYGYTF. DNA for the CDR3: TGTGCCAGCTCAGAAACGGACAGGGTAAACTATGGCTACACCTTC.

The chain couples TRBV6-1 to TRBJ1-6; D remains unclear. Trimming took 2 bases from V and 9 from J, leaving 14 bases between them. The CDR3 loop spans 15 amino acids. Germline CDR1 reads MNHNS; CDR2 reads SASEGT. CDR3: CASSEILTVSSPLHF. DNA of the CDR3: TGTGCCAGCAGTGAAATTTTAACAGTATCTTCACCCCTCCACTTT.

This clone was found a few times. The chain uses TRBV4-2 and TRBJ1-3; D possibly corresponds to TRBD1 (6 bases). V was shortened by 4 bases and J by 3 bases, with 10 bases between the two germline ends. This CDR3 contains 14 residues. CDR1 is LGHNA, CDR2 YNFKEQ, per germline. The CDR3 loop is CASSPQGNGNTIYF. The CDR3 nucleotides read TGTGCCAGCAGCCCACAGGGTAATGGAAACACCATATATTTT.

This clone occurred many times. V and J are TRBV13 and TRBJ1-1; D perhaps matches TRBD1 (5 bases). V was shortened by 5 bases and J by 4 bases, with 14 bases between the two germline ends. The CDR3 covers 14 residues. Germline V gene data show CDR1 as PRHDT and CDR2 as FYEKMQ (reference sequence). CDR3 nucleotides: TGTGCCAGCAGCCCCCCGGGGGGGGTCACTGAAGCTTTCTTT. This translates into CASSPPGGVTEAFF.

The V and J genes are TRBV25-1 and TRBJ1-1; possibly TRBD1 for D (6 bases). The length of the CDR3 is 12 residues. V lost 7 bases to trimming and J lost 4 bases, with 10 bases between them. CDR1 and CDR2 (germline): MGHDK, SYGVNS. CDR3 in amino acids: CASTTRGTEAFF. Here the CDR3 DNA reads TGTGCCAGCACCACCAGGGGCACTGAAGCTTTCTTT. The full variable domain, its missing parts supplied by reference TRBV25-1 and TRBJ1-1, is EADIYQTPRYLVIGTGKKITLECSQTMGHDKMYWYQQDPGMELHLIHYSYGVNSTEKGDLSSESTVSRIRTEHFPLTLESARPSHTSQYLCASTTRGTEAFFGQGTRLTVV.

This rearrangement joins TRBV11-2 to TRBJ1-2; maybe TRBD1 (5 bases). The CDR3 runs 13 residues. Germline values: CDR1 SGHAT, CDR2 FQNNGV. Deletions cut 6 bases from V and 1 base from J, with 9 bases between. The CDR3 here is CASRPRVNYGYTF. The CDR3 DNA sequence: TGTGCCAGCAGGCCCAGGGTTAACTATGGCTACACCTTC. Filled out from reference TRBV11-2 and TRBJ1-2, the complete variable domain reads EAGVAQSPRYKIIEKRQSVAFWCNPISGHATLYWYQQILGQGPKLLIQFQNNGVVDDSQLPKDRFSAERLKGVDSTLKIQPAKLEDSAVYLCASRPRVNYGYTFGSGTRLTVV.

V and J are TRBV12-5 and TRBJ2-3; 9 bases align to TRBD2. V was clipped by 1 base and J by 1 base; unmatched bases: 0. The germline V gene has CDR1 LGHNT and CDR2 FRNRAP. The CDR3 extends over 15 amino acids. CDR3 sequence (DNA): TGTGCTAGTGGTTTGGCTAGCGGGGGCACAGATACGCAGTATTTT. Encoded protein: CASGLASGGTDTQYF.

This rearrangement joins TRBV11-2 to TRBJ1-6; D remains ambiguous. This CDR3 is 14 amino acids long. In germline, CDR1 is SGHAT, CDR2 FQNNGV. V was trimmed by 0 bases and J by 4 bases, leaving 4 bases between them. The CDR3 protein is CASSLDPYNSPLHF. The CDR3 nucleotides read TGTGCCAGCAGCTTAGATCCGTATAATTCACCCCTCCACTTT.

The genes are TRBV9 and TRBJ2-3; a possible D gene is TRBD2 (7 bases). V lost 0 bases and J 4 bases, leaving 12 bases between the germline ends. This CDR3 comprises 15 residues. The germline V gene encodes CDR1 SGDLS and CDR2 YYNGEE. The CDR3 protein is CASSVDGGRADTQYF. The CDR3 DNA sequence: TGTGCCAGCAGCGTAGACGGGGGGCGGGCAGATACGCAGTATTTT.